Shown below are 14 T cell receptor beta chains from a single sample sequenced in a study of CD8+CD57+ T cells in acquired aplastic anemia. It was genomic DNA that served as the template for profiling TCR beta VDJ and CDR3. TCRdb itself ran the reads through MiXCR, one entry per CDR3 protein. The sample carries under 40,000 distinct CDR3 sequences, approximately 73% recorded once. Sequenced sample: sorted CD4+, CD8+, or CD8+CD57+ T cells (not recorded which) from PBMCs. Source of these receptors: a human donor in good health, serving as a control.

The chain couples TRBV24-1 to TRBJ2-5; no clear D gene. Trimming took off 5 bases at V and 0 bases at J, with 12 bases between the two ends. Looked up from germline, CDR1 is KGHDR and CDR2 is SFDVKD. The CDR3 is 15 residues long. As DNA, the CDR3 is TGTGCCACCAGTGCCAGAGTACAGAACCAAGAGACCCAGTACTTC. Its protein is CATSARVQNQETQYF.

The rearrangement joins TRBV7-6 to TRBJ2-7; the D is unclear. CDR3 size: 15 residues. V lost 1 base and J 2 bases, leaving 12 bases between the germline ends. Germline V gene data show CDR1 as SGHVS and CDR2 as FNYEAQ. As DNA, the CDR3 is TGTGCCAGCAGCTTAGAGGGCTATCCGACCTACGAGCAGTACTTC. This encodes CASSLEGYPTYEQYF.

This sequence joins TRBV19 and TRBJ2-3, with TRBD1 matching 8 bases. CDR1 LNHDA and CDR2 SQIVND come from the germline V gene (reference sequence). After removal of 6 bases from V and 6 bases from J, the junction contained 5 bases not matched to a gene. This CDR3 contains 13 residues. CDR3 nucleotide sequence: TGTGCCAGTAGGGAGACAGGGGAGGATACGCAGTATTTT. Translating gives CASRETGEDTQYF.

The chain carries TRBV19 and TRBJ2-7; D is possibly TRBD1 (6 bases). The V gene lost 0 bases and the J gene lost 2 bases, with 11 bases spanning the gap. This CDR3 comprises 15 residues. Germline lookup yields CDR1 LNHDA and CDR2 SQIVND (reference sequence). The CDR3 DNA sequence: TGTGCCAGTAGTATAGAGAAGGGGGTAACCTACGAGCAGTACTTC. It translates to CASSIEKGVTYEQYF.

The genes are TRBV11-1 and TRBJ2-1; TRBD2 aligns across 15 bases. V gave up 5 bases and J gave up 8 bases; unmatched junction bases: 7. Germline CDR1 and CDR2: SGHAT and FQDESV (reference sequence). The CDR3 spans 16 residues. CDR3 DNA: TGTGCCAGCAGCCGCCGGACTAGCGGGGGGGGTGATGAGCAGTTCTTC. It encodes CASSRRTSGGGDEQFF. Based on the CDR3 plus reference TRBV11-1 and TRBJ2-1, the full variable domain is EAEVAQSPRYKITEKSQAVAFWCDPISGHATLYWYRQILGQGPELLVQFQDESVVDDSQLPKDRFSAERLKGVDSTLKIQPAELGDSAMYLCASSRRTSGGGDEQFFGPGTRLTVL.

The chain links TRBV4-1 to TRBJ2-7; 11 bases map to TRBD1. V lost 3 bases to trimming and J lost 2 bases; unmatched junction nucleotides: 15. Per germline, CDR1 MGHRA and CDR2 YSYEKL. The CDR3 is made up of 19 amino acids. Here the CDR3 reads CASSQRTGGSRDPTYEQYF. CDR3 coding DNA: TGCGCCAGCAGCCAGAGGACAGGGGGCTCGCGGGATCCTACCTACGAGCAGTACTTC.

As DNA, the CDR3 is TGTGCCAGCAGTACACAGGGCTACACCTTC. It translates to CASSTQGYTF. The V and J genes are TRBV2 and TRBJ1-2, with D unclear. CDR3 length equals 10 residues. Germline CDR1 SNHLY, CDR2 FYNNEI. V lost 5 bases, J lost 8 bases, and 6 bases lay in between.

This sequence joins TRBV11-3 and TRBJ2-2; perhaps TRBD2 as D (6 bases). CDR1 SGHNT and CDR2 YENEEA come from the germline V gene. This CDR3 is built from 13 residues. The V gene lost 3 bases and the J gene lost 5 bases, with 7 bases spanning the gap. The chain's CDR3 is CASSLEGTGELFF. DNA for the CDR3: TGTGCCAGCAGCTTGGAGGGAACCGGGGAGCTGTTTTTT.

The chain couples TRBV5-5 to TRBJ1-2; 7 nucleotides agree with TRBD1. The V and J ends lost 0 bases and 6 bases, in that order; junction bases with no gene match: 5. The CDR3 runs 14 residues. CDR1 SGHKS and CDR2 YYEKEE come from the germline V gene (reference sequence). As DNA, the CDR3 is TGTGCCAGCAGCTTGGCTGACAGGGCAGATGGCTACACCTTC. It codes for CASSLADRADGYTF.

CDR3 region: CASSIVWGENTEAFF. CDR3 DNA sequence: TGTGCCAGTAGTATAGTATGGGGGGAGAACACTGAAGCTTTCTTT. This sequence joins TRBV19 and TRBJ1-1; TRBD1 might be the D (5 bases). This CDR3 spans 15 amino acids. Deletions cut 1 base from V and 1 base from J, with 10 bases between. Germline V gene sequence: CDR1 LNHDA, CDR2 SQIVND (reference sequence).

The CDR3 coding sequence is TGTGCCAGCAGCCCCGGGACTAGCGGATACAATGAGCAGTTCTTC. Its translation is CASSPGTSGYNEQFF. This chain connects TRBV9 to TRBJ2-1, with TRBD2 matching over 11 bases. After removal of 4 bases from V and 4 bases from J, the junction contained 4 bases not matched to a gene. This CDR3 spans 15 amino acids. CDR1 is SGDLS, CDR2 YYNGEE, per germline.

The chain joins TRBV6-1 to TRBJ1-2, with D perhaps matching TRBD1 (5 bases). Trimming left V 6 bases short and J 5 bases short, with 13 bases between. This CDR3 region has 13 residues. CDR1 and CDR2 (germline): MNHNS, SASEGT. CDR3 DNA: TGTGCCAGCAGAATGGCAGGGCGATATGGCTACACCTTC. Translating gives CASRMAGRYGYTF.

The chain couples TRBV15 to TRBJ1-1; TRBD1 matches at 9 bases. This CDR3 has 15 amino acids. The V segment lost 1 base and the J segment 2 bases; nucleotides outside the gene matches: 2. Germline V gene data show CDR1 as LNHNV and CDR2 as YYDKDF (reference sequence). The CDR3 nucleotides are TGTGCCACCAGCAGAGGGGACAGGGACAACACTGAAGCTTTCTTT. Translating it yields CATSRGDRDNTEAFF.

The V and J genes are TRBV29-1 and TRBJ1-2, with D unclear. The germline CDR1 and CDR2 sequences are SQVTM and ANQGSEA. The CDR3 has 11 residues. V lost 4 bases to trimming and J lost 3 bases, with 6 bases between them. The CDR3 coding sequence is TGCAGCGTTGTCCAGGACTATGGCTACACCTTC. This sequence encodes CSVVQDYGYTF.